This T cell receptor beta chain was recovered during a study of OX40 agonist ivuxolimab in advanced cancers. The overall study: Patients were dosed intravenously with ivuxolimab at 0.01 to 10 mg/kg every 2 weeks. Study results and caveats: Some nonresponders likewise displayed low normalized T-cell clonal expansion. Circulating CD4+ and CD8+ T cells showed clonal expansion by week 6 at 0.1 to 3.0 mg/kg.

This clone was detected only a few times. Its target is not known. Trimming removed 3 bases from V and 7 bases from J; junction bases left unmatched: 9. CDR1 LNHDA and CDR2 SQIVND come from the germline V gene (reference sequence). This CDR3 is built from 15 residues. The repertoire was sequenced with immunoSEQ multiplex PCR; TCRdb's copy has only in-frame clones and lacks some. The sample has 15,000 to 20,000 clones; roughly 70% are singletons. Material: CD4+ or CD8+ T cells sorted from blood, obtained in a trial of the OX40 agonist ivuxolimab. The clonotype originates from an adult with an advanced solid tumor such as melanoma, head and neck, liver or kidney cancer. The rearrangement joins TRBV19 to TRBJ1-1; 9 positions match TRBD1. This CDR3 is CASSISGTGRVEAFF. In DNA, the CDR3 is TGTGCCAGTAGTATCTCCGGGACAGGGAGAGTTGAAGCTTTCTTT.